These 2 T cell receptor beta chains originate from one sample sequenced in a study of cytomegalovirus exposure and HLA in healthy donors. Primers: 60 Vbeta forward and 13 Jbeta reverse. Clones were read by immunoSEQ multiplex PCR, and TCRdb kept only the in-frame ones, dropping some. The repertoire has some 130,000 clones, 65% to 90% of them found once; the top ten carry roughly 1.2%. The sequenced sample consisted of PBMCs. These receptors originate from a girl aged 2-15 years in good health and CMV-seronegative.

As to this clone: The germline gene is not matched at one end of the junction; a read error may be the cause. The CDR3 reads CATSRSVAGSNNEQFF. The CDR3 DNA is TGTGCCACCAGCAGATCCGTAGCGGGCTCCAACAATGAGCAGTTCTTC. The V and J genes are TRBV15 and TRBJ2-1, with 7 bases that match TRBD2. Germline V CDR1 and CDR2: LNHNV, YYDKDF (reference sequence). The CDR3 consists of 16 residues.

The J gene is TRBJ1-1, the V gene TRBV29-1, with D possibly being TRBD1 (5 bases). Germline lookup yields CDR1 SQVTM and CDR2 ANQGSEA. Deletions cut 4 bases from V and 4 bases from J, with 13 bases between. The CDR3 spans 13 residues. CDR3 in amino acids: CSVVEGRGTEAFF. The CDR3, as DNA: TGCAGCGTTGTTGAAGGGAGGGGCACTGAAGCTTTCTTT. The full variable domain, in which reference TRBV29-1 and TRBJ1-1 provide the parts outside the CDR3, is SAVISQKPSRDICQRGTSLTIQCQVDSQVTMMFWYRQQPGQSLTLIATANQGSEATYESGFVIDKFPISRPNLTFSTLTVSNMSPEDSSIYLCSVVEGRGTEAFFGQGTRLTVV.